What follows describes a single TCR beta chain. This CDR3 has 17 amino acids. Germline V gene data show CDR1 as SGHVS and CDR2 as FNYEAQ. Unmatched junction bases numbered 12, after V lost 3 bases and J lost 2 bases. It was with 60 Vbeta and 13 Jbeta primers that the PCR ran. Sequencing was performed with immunoSEQ multiplex PCR; in TCRdb, only in-frame clones are kept and a portion is missing. The data hold roughly 170,000 clones, with approximately 80% observed a single time. This sample was taken from a study of cytomegalovirus exposure and HLA in healthy donors. Study-wide background: Researchers previously reported finding about 110 million unique TCR beta sequences from roughly 180 million T cells. Early release data held around 82 million unique TCRs from HLA-typed donors.

The TCR originated in a man aged 18-30 years in good health and CMV-seronegative. The gene calls are TRBV7-6 and TRBJ2-5, with TRBD2 matching over 7 bases. Material for sequencing was PBMCs. The CDR3 nucleotides read TGTGCCAGCAGCTTTGATGCTAGCGGAAGGGTTCAAGAGACCCAGTACTTC. It is translated as CASSFDASGRVQETQYF. Together with reference TRBV7-6 and TRBJ2-5, the CDR3 gives the full variable domain: GAGVSQSPRYKVTKRGQDVALRCDPISGHVSLYWYRQALGQGPEFLTYFNYEAQQDKSGLPNDRFSAERPEGSISTLTIQRTEQRDSAMYRCASSFDASGRVQETQYFGPGTRLLVL.